This T cell receptor (beta chain) was found in a study of shared clonotypes between healthy human individuals. Study-wide background: Aged 18 to 49, the donors were a couple of women and three men.

Trimming cost V 4 bases and J 0 bases; bases outside gene matches: 16. Germline-derived CDR1 and CDR2 are SGHTA and FQGTGA. This CDR3 spans 20 amino acids. It was across several immunoSEQ plates that each subset's genomic DNA was evenly split. The unsorted PBMC replicate PCRs were performed with approximately 0.3 ug DNA, roughly 30,000 T cell genomes. Data came from immunoSEQ multiplex PCR; TCRdb stores just in-frame clones and leaves some out. The sample has about 510,000 clones, nearly 80% seen once. The sample taken for sequencing was PBMCs. This receptor was identified in a woman in her 40s in good health. Some clones in this sample may be carry-over from other donors' samples. The chain employs TRBV7-3 and TRBJ2-1, with 9 positions matching TRBD2. The DNA of the CDR3 is TGTGCCAGCAGCTCCAGTGGGCGGGAGGGCCTCGCTGGCTCCTACAATGAGCAGTTCTTC. Amino acids: CASSSSGREGLAGSYNEQFF.